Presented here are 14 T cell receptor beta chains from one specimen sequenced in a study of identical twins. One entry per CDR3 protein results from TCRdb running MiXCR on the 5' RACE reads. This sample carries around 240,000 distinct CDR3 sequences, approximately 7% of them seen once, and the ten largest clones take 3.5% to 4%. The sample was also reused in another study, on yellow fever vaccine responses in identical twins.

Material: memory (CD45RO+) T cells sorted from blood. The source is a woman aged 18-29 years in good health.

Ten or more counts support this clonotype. CDR3 protein: CASSFYRGGGNEQYF. The CDR3 nucleotides are TGTGCCAGCAGTTTCTATAGGGGGGGAGGCAACGAGCAGTACTTC. This chain joins TRBV12-3 or TRBV12-4 and TRBJ2-7; D is perhaps TRBD2 (7 bases). V lost 3 bases and J lost 5, with 17 bases in between. CDR3 length: 15 amino acids.

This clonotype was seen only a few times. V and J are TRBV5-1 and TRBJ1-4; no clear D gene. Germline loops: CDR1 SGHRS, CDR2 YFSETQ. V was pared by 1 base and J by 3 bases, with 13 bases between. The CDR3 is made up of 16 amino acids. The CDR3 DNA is TGCGCCAGCAGCTTGTCACTTCTCAGTCCTAATGAAAAACTGTTTTTT. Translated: CASSLSLLSPNEKLFF. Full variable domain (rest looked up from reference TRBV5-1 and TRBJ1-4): KAGVTQTPRYLIKTRGQQVTLSCSPISGHRSVSWYQQTPGQGLQFLFEYFSETQRNKGNFPGRFSGRQFSNSRSEMNVSTLELGDSALYLCASSLSLLSPNEKLFFGSGTQLSVL.

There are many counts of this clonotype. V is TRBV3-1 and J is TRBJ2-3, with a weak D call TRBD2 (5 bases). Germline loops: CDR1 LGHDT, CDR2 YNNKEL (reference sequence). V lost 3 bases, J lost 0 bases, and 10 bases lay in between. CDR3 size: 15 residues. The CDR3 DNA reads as TGTGCCAGCAGCCAGCAAACGGGAAGCACAGATACGCAGTATTTT. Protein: CASSQQTGSTDTQYF.

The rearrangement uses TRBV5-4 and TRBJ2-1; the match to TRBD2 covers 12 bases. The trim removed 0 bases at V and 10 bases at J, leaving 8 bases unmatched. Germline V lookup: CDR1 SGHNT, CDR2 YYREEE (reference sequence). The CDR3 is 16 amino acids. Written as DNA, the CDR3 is TGTGCCAGCAGCTTGGCCCTAGCGGGGGGGCGAAGGGAGCAGTTCTTC. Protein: CASSLALAGGRREQFF.

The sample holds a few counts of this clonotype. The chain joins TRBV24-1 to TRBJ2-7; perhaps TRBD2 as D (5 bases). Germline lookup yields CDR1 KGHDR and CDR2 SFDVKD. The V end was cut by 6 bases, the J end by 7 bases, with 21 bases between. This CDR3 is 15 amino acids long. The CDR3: CATSSPRAGSGEQYV. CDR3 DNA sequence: TGTGCCACCAGTTCCCCCCGGGCAGGTTCGGGGGAGCAGTACGTC.

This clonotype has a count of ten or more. The DNA of the CDR3 is TGTGCCAGCAGTTTTCAGATTAGCAACAATGAGCAGTTCTTC. This encodes CASSFQISNNEQFF. This rearrangement joins TRBV12-3 or TRBV12-4 to TRBJ2-1; unclear D gene. Trimming shortened V by 3 bases and J by 5 bases, and 11 bases separated the two germline ends. CDR3 length: 14 residues.

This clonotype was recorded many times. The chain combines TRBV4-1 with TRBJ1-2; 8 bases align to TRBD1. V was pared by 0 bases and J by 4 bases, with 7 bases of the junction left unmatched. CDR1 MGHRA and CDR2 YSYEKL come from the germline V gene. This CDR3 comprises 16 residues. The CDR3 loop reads CASSQEGDRGSYGYTF. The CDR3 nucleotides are TGCGCCAGCAGCCAAGAAGGCGACAGGGGATCCTATGGCTACACCTTC.

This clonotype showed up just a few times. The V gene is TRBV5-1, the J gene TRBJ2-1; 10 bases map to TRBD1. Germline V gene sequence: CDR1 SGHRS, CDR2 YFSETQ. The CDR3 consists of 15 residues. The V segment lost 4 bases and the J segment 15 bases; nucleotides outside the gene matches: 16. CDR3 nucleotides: TGCGCCAGCAGCCCGACAGGGGGCCGCGAAGAGCGGGGGTTCTTC. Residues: CASSPTGGREERGFF.

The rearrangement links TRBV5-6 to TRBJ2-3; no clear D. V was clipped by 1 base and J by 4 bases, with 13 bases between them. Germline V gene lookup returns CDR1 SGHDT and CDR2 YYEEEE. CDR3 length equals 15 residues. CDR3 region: CASSLSNVLADTQYF. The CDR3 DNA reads TGTGCCAGCAGCTTGTCGAATGTGTTAGCAGATACGCAGTATTTT.

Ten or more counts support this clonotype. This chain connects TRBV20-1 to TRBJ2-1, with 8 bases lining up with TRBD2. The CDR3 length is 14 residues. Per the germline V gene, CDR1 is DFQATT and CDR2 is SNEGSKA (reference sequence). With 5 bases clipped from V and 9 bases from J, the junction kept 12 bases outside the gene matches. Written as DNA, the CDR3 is TGCAGTGCTCCGGGACTAGGGTTCGCGGGTGAGCAGTTCTTC. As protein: CSAPGLGFAGEQFF.

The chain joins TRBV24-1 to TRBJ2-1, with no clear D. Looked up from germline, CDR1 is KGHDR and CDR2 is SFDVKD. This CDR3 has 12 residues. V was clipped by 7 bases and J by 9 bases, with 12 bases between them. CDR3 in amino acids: CATRSRLGEQFF. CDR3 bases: TGTGCCACCAGAAGTCGATTGGGTGAGCAGTTCTTC.

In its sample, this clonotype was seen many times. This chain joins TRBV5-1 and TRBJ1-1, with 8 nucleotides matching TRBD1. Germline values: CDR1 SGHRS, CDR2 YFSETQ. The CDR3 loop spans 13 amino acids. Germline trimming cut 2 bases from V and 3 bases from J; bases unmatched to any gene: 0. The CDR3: CASSLQGDTEAFF. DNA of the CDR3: TGCGCCAGCAGCTTACAGGGGGACACTGAAGCTTTCTTT.

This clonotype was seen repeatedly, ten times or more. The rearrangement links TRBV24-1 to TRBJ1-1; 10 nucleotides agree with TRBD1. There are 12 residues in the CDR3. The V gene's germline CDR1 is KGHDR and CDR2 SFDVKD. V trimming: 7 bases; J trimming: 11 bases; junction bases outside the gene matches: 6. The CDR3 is CATSSGQGLAFF. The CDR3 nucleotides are TGTGCCACCAGCTCGGGACAGGGGTTGGCTTTCTTT.

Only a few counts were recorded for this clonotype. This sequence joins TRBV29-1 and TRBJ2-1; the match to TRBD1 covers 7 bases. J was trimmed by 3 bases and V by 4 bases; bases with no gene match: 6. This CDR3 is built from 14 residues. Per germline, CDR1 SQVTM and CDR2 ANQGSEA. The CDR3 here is CSVGRTGDYNEQFF. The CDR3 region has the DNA TGCAGCGTTGGTAGGACAGGAGACTACAATGAGCAGTTCTTC.